Listed below are T cell receptor beta chains from one sample, sequenced in a study of monozygotic twins with inflammatory bowel disease. TCRdb re-called the 5' RACE reads; every CDR3 protein appears as one record, without DNA. This sample's table has more than 110,000 distinct CDR3 sequences. The sequencing input was blood. These receptors all stem from a human donor with ulcerative colitis or Crohn's disease, or a healthy co-twin of an affected twin (not recorded which). CDR3s include the opening cysteine and the closing phenylalanine or tryptophan.

V: TRBV4-1
J: TRBJ2-1
CDR3: CASSQDQGEGQGNEQFF

V: TRBV7-2
J: TRBJ2-5
CDR3: CASSLVASGRGETQYF

V: TRBV15
J: TRBJ2-7
CDR3: CATSRRTSGTLYEQYF

V: TRBV27
J: TRBJ1-1
CDR3: CASSFGQLNTEAFF

V: TRBV18
J: TRBJ1-1
CDR3: CASSPDGSLNTEAFF

V: TRBV5-1
J: TRBJ2-7
CDR3: CASSLVQSSYEQYF

V: TRBV5-1
J: TRBJ2-2
CDR3: CASSLDGGPGELFF

V: TRBV7-3
J: TRBJ1-2
CDR3: CASSLSGQGNYGYTF

V: TRBV5-6
J: TRBJ2-2
CDR3: CASSFDLGPSTGELFF

V: TRBV27
J: TRBJ2-7
CDR3: CASGNRGSYEQYF

V: TRBV20-1
J: TRBJ2-1
CDR3: CSASPRFIAVITYTYNEQFF

V: TRBV29-1
J: TRBJ1-4
CDR3: CSAIRDRGGNEKLFF

V: TRBV6-1
J: TRBJ2-5
CDR3: CASSKDSYQETQYF

V: TRBV12-3/TRBV12-4
J: TRBJ1-1
CDR3: CASSPQGLNTEAFF

V: TRBV6-5
J: TRBJ2-3
CDR3: CASSYSIGRSDTQYF

V: TRBV10-3
J: TRBJ2-7
CDR3: CAISQGTYEQYF

V: TRBV20-1
J: TRBJ2-3
CDR3: CSARDWRGGNTDTQYF

V: TRBV6-2/TRBV6-3
J: TRBJ2-7
CDR3: CASATYPRDTGVGQYF

V: TRBV7-6
J: TRBJ2-3
CDR3: CASSFRGGSTDTQYF

V: TRBV29-1
J: TRBJ2-5
CDR3: CSVEDSGSPAQETQYF

V: TRBV20-1
J: TRBJ2-5
CDR3: CSARVAGGPRETQYF

V: TRBV29-1
J: TRBJ2-1
CDR3: CSVETSGNNEQFF

V: TRBV20-1
J: TRBJ2-3
CDR3: CSASRDSAPDTQYF

V: TRBV7-2
J: TRBJ2-1
CDR3: CASSPRTGVNEQFF

V: TRBV7-8
J: TRBJ2-7
CDR3: CASSPRRLEAYEQYF

V: TRBV7-9
J: TRBJ2-3
CDR3: CASSPAVSAGDTQYF

V: TRBV5-6
J: TRBJ2-1
CDR3: CASSLLLPGLLYNEQFF

V: TRBV20-1
J: TRBJ2-7
CDR3: CSARVATEEQYF

V: TRBV29-1
J: TRBJ1-1
CDR3: CSVEGNVGTEAFF

V: TRBV7-2
J: TRBJ2-1
CDR3: CASSSGGLAGRYNEQFF